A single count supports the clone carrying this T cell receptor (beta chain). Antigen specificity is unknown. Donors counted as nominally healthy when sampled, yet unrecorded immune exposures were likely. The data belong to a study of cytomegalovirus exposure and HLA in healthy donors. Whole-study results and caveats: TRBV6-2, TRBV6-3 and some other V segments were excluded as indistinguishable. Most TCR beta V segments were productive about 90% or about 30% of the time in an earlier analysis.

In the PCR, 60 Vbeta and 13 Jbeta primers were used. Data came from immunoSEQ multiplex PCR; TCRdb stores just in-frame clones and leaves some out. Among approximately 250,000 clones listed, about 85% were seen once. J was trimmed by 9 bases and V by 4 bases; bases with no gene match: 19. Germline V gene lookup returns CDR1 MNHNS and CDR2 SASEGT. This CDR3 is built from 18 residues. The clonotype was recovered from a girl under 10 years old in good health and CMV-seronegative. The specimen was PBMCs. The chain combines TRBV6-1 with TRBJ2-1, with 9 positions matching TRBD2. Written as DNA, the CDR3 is TGTGCCAGCAGTGCTGGAGGGTTTGGCGGGGGGGCGGGTCCTGAGCAGTTCTTC. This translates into CASSAGGFGGGAGPEQFF.